The source of this TCR beta chain is a study of tissue T cells after allogeneic stem cell transplantation. About the study: Viable blood and marrow gave sorted CD3+ T cells if numbers allowed.

Method: immunoSEQ multiplex PCR; TCRdb's copy keeps in-frame clones and lacks some. Of tens of thousands of clones listed, roughly 87% are singletons. For this clone: As yet, its antigen is unknown.

Points from the study as a whole: In patients and mice, blood and spleen missed much of tissue repertoire. Anatomically similar tissues had similar TCR repertoires within each patient.

CDR1 is SGHDN and CDR2 is FVKESK in the germline V gene. The CDR3 consists of 13 residues. Trimming shortened V by 1 base and J by 3 bases, and 7 bases separated the two germline ends. The material was blood, obtained before transplantation. V is TRBV14 and J is TRBJ2-7; D gene ambiguous. The clonotype was recovered from a woman aged 18 to 55 who later had graft-versus-host disease after an allogeneic stem cell transplant. CDR3 region: CASSQAGGYEQYF. The DNA of the CDR3 is TGTGCCAGCAGCCAAGCAGGCGGCTACGAGCAGTACTTC.